This T cell receptor (beta chain) was obtained from a study of radiation and T cells in renal cell carcinoma. Findings and caveats of the study: Without pretreatment biopsies, baseline tumor clonotype presence was undetermined. In blood, top tumor clones expanded by 2 weeks, shrinking by 4.

Sequencing was performed with immunoSEQ multiplex PCR; in TCRdb, only in-frame clones are kept and a portion is missing. The sample carries some 150,000 clones, 87% recorded once. Regarding time point: blood 2 weeks post-SBRT. The treatment here: 15 Gy SBRT to primary tumor, nephrectomy 4 weeks later. After SBRT, blood was collected at 2 and 4 weeks, plus baseline. The tumor was a clear cell renal cell carcinoma. This clone was detected only once. What it recognizes is unknown. Germline trimming cut 6 bases from V and 9 bases from J; bases unmatched to any gene: 9. CDR1 LNHDA and CDR2 SQIVND come from the germline V gene (reference sequence). The CDR3 has 14 amino acids.

This chain joins TRBV19 and TRBJ2-1; TRBD1 aligns across 9 bases. The sample in question was blood, obtained from a patient whose treatment included radiotherapy and nephrectomy. The source is a woman between 45 and 65 years old with renal cell carcinoma. The CDR3 spells CASSITGGLGEQFF. CDR3 nucleotide sequence: TGTGCCAGTAGCATCACAGGGGGCTTGGGTGAGCAGTTCTTC.